The 28 T cell receptor beta chains below were found in one sample sequenced in a study of CD8+ T cells in alopecia areata. Following extraction, RNA underwent reverse transcription to cDNA, which served as the sequencing template. Generated by immunoSEQ multiplex PCR, the TCRdb table keeps only in-frame clones and is missing some. The table includes some 190,000 clones, 55% to 70% detected once. Treatment here: oral pan-JAK inhibitor, 5-10 mg twice daily. Here the sequenced sample was CD4+ T cells sorted from blood, taken at week 4, from a patient treated with tofacitinib. The receptors shown here come from a human donor with alopecia areata.

The chain combines TRBV5-1 with TRBJ2-7; D unresolved. CDR1 is SGHRS and CDR2 is YFSETQ in the germline V gene. The CDR3 totals 15 residues. With 0 bases removed from V and 3 bases from J, the gap between germline ends came to 13 bases. The DNA of the CDR3 is TGCGCCAGCAGCTTGGATGTCGGCGGCATCTACGAGCAGTACTTC. Protein: CASSLDVGGIYEQYF.

With regard to this clone: Other DNA sequences in this specimen translate into the identical CDR3. The chain joins TRBV7-2 to TRBJ2-7; the D call may be TRBD1 or TRBD2 (5 bases each). The CDR3 has 13 residues. The ends were cut back, 0 bases at V and 3 bases at J, with 6 bases in the middle. CDR1 SGHTA and CDR2 FQGNSA come from the germline V gene. The CDR3 DNA reads TGTGCCAGCAGCTTAGCTGGGGGCTACGAGCAGTACTTC. Residues: CASSLAGGYEQYF. Complete variable domain (other parts from reference TRBV7-2 and TRBJ2-7): GAGVSQSPSNKVTEKGKDVELRCDPISGHTALYWYRQSLGQGLEFLIYFQGNSAPDKSGLPSDRFSAERTGGSVSTLTIQRTQQEDSAVYLCASSLAGGYEQYFGPGTRLTVT.

This chain joins TRBV6-5 and TRBJ1-1; weak D call: TRBD1 (5 bases). CDR1 is MNHEY, CDR2 SVGAGI, per germline. The CDR3 consists of 11 residues. Trimming removed 7 bases at V and 11 bases at J, with 14 bases between. CDR3 loop: CASTHGAHAFF. CDR3 DNA sequence: TGTGCCAGCACCCACGGGGCCCATGCTTTCTTT.

This clone has a handful of counts. V is TRBV4-2 and J is TRBJ1-1, with D uncertain. Germline values: CDR1 LGHNA, CDR2 YNFKEQ. Trimming left V 0 bases short and J 8 bases short, with 10 bases between. This CDR3 region has 13 residues. Written as DNA, the CDR3 is TGTGCCAGCAGCCAAGAGCCGGGAGGAGAAGCTTTCTTT. Translation: CASSQEPGGEAFF.

This clone turned up a few times. This chain joins TRBV4-1 and TRBJ1-5; 7 nucleotides agree with TRBD1. Trimming cost V 0 bases and J 3 bases; bases outside gene matches: 5. The CDR3 has 16 residues. Germline values: CDR1 MGHRA, CDR2 YSYEKL. CDR3 sequence (DNA): TGCGCCAGCAGCCAAGAGACAGGGTTTACCAATCAGCCCCAGCATTTT. Its protein is CASSQETGFTNQPQHF.

The rearrangement links TRBV10-3 to TRBJ2-7, with D possibly being TRBD2 (5 bases). Trimming cost V 5 bases and J 4 bases, with 12 bases left between them. CDR3 size: 13 residues. Per germline, CDR1 ENHRY and CDR2 SYGVKD. The CDR3 DNA is TGTGCCATCAGTCTAGCATTAAGTTACGAGCAGTACTTC. Its translation: CAISLALSYEQYF.

This chain connects TRBV29-1 to TRBJ1-3; D is possibly TRBD1 (5 bases). This CDR3 has 15 residues. Germline assignment: CDR1 SQVTM and CDR2 ANQGSEA. With 6 bases removed from V and 0 bases from J, the gap between germline ends came to 15 bases. CDR3 region: CSVRFGQSSGNTIYF. The DNA of the CDR3 is TGCAGCGTCCGATTCGGACAAAGCTCTGGAAACACCATATATTTT. The full variable domain, in which reference TRBV29-1 and TRBJ1-3 provide the parts outside the CDR3, is SAVISQKPSRDICQRGTSLTIQCQVDSQVTMMFWYRQQPGQSLTLIATANQGSEATYESGFVIDKFPISRPNLTFSTLTVSNMSPEDSSIYLCSVRFGQSSGNTIYFGEGSWLTVV.

This clone was found a few times. The rearrangement links TRBV29-1 to TRBJ2-2; 8 positions agree with TRBD1. Trimming cost V 8 bases and J 1 base; bases outside gene matches: 6. Germline lookup yields CDR1 SQVTM and CDR2 ANQGSEA. The CDR3 is 14 residues long. The CDR3 here is CSSSGTGNTGELFF. DNA of the CDR3: TGCAGCTCCTCCGGGACAGGGAACACCGGGGAGCTGTTTTTT.

This clone has just a few counts. The chain carries TRBV4-3 and TRBJ2-6; the D is unclear. The germline V and J ends were trimmed by 1 base and 2 bases, with 12 bases remaining between them. Germline V gene data show CDR1 as LGHNA and CDR2 as YSLEER. The CDR3 loop spans 17 amino acids. CDR3 in DNA: TGCGCCAGCAGCCAAGGGCCAGTCCAAGCTGGGGCCAACGTCCTGACTTTC. It encodes CASSQGPVQAGANVLTF.

The chain is built from TRBV30 and TRBJ1-2, with D perhaps TRBD1 (5 bases). CDR3 length equals 13 residues. The germline V gene encodes CDR1 GTSNPN and CDR2 SVGIG (reference sequence). The V gene lost 5 bases and the J gene lost 6 bases, with 16 bases spanning the gap. The CDR3 is CAWELSGRDGYTF. The CDR3 DNA sequence: TGTGCCTGGGAACTATCAGGGAGGGATGGCTACACCTTC. The variable domain in full, with the rest retrieved from reference TRBV30 and TRBJ1-2, is SQTIHQWPATLVQPVGSPLSLECTVEGTSNPNLYWYRQAAGRGLQLLFYSVGIGQISSEVPQNLSASRPQDRQFILSSKKLLLSDSGFYLCAWELSGRDGYTFGSGTRLTVV.

The sample holds a few counts of this clone. The chain couples TRBV10-3 to TRBJ1-1; 9 positions agree with TRBD1. Looked up from germline, CDR1 is ENHRY and CDR2 is SYGVKD. Trimming took 7 bases from V and 0 from J; bases not matched to a gene: 3. The CDR3 is 14 amino acids. The CDR3 region has the DNA TGTGCCATCAAAGGACAGGGGATGAACACTGAAGCTTTCTTT. Translating it yields CAIKGQGMNTEAFF.

This chain connects TRBV6-5 to TRBJ2-2; a possible D gene is TRBD1 (6 bases). Per the germline V gene, CDR1 is MNHEY and CDR2 is SVGAGI. This CDR3 has 15 residues. V dropped 4 bases and J dropped 1 base, with 10 bases sitting between them. The DNA for the CDR3 is TGTGCCAGCAGTTCCGGGACAATGAACACCGGGGAGCTGTTTTTT. As protein: CASSSGTMNTGELFF.

The J gene is TRBJ2-1, the V gene TRBV29-1; D is possibly TRBD1 (6 bases). This CDR3 region has 13 residues. The V gene's germline CDR1 is SQVTM and CDR2 ANQGSEA. V lost 6 bases and J 3 bases, leaving 12 bases between the germline ends. The CDR3 protein is CSVWTAGYNEQFF. DNA for the CDR3: TGCAGCGTCTGGACAGCTGGCTACAATGAGCAGTTCTTC.

This clone has only one observation. The chain couples TRBV21-1 to TRBJ2-3. TRBV21-1 is given as a pseudogene. The length of the CDR3 is 16 residues. The CDR3 here is CASSSKSPTAADTQYF. In DNA form, the CDR3 reads TGTGCCAGCAGCAGCAAGAGCCCCACGGCAGCAGATACGCAGTATTTT.

The V gene is TRBV10-3, the J gene TRBJ2-6; D unresolved. CDR3 size: 17 residues. V was cut by 0 bases and J by 1 base, with 10 bases left in between. Per the germline V gene, CDR1 is ENHRY and CDR2 is SYGVKD. The chain's CDR3 is CAISESNVGSGANVLTF. The CDR3 DNA is TGTGCCATCAGTGAGTCGAACGTCGGTTCTGGGGCCAACGTCCTGACTTTC.

This clone occurred a few times. This sample includes further DNA sequences coding for the same CDR3. The J gene is TRBJ1-1, the V gene TRBV7-2; 10 bases are a match to TRBD1. After removal of 4 bases from V and 4 bases from J, the junction contained 6 bases not matched to a gene. The CDR3 extends over 15 amino acids. CDR1 and CDR2 (germline): SGHTA, FQGNSA. The CDR3 spells CASSSQGQGVTEAFF. In DNA form, the CDR3 reads TGTGCCAGCAGCTCCCAAGGACAGGGGGTCACTGAAGCTTTCTTT.

The V call is TRBV7-7, the J call TRBJ2-3; no reliable D call. Germline V gives CDR1 SSHAT, CDR2 FNYEAQ (reference sequence). V lost 5 bases and J 0 bases, leaving 12 bases between the germline ends. CDR3 length: 15 residues. The CDR3 DNA reads TGTGCCAGCAGCAAGGACCGCTCTAGCACAGATACGCAGTATTTT. Its protein product is CASSKDRSSTDTQYF. Full variable domain (outside the CDR3, taken from reference TRBV7-7 and TRBJ2-3): GAGVSQSPRYKVTKRGQDVTLRCDPISSHATLYWYQQALGQGPEFLTYFNYEAQPDKSGLPSDRFSAERPEGSISTLTIQRTEQRDSAMYRCASSKDRSSTDTQYFGPGTRLTVL.

This clone was detected a few times. This rearrangement joins TRBV6-5 to TRBJ1-5; D ambiguous. Germline V CDR1 and CDR2: MNHEY, SVGAGI. CDR3 length: 13 amino acids. V dropped 8 bases and J dropped 1 base, with 9 bases sitting between them. The CDR3 nucleotides read TGTGCCAGCGGTAGGGAAAGCAATCAGCCCCAGCATTTT. Translated, it gives CASGRESNQPQHF.

This clone has a handful of counts. V usage is TRBV2 and J usage is TRBJ2-6, with 11 bases that match TRBD1. This CDR3 region has 17 residues. Unmatched junction bases numbered 4, after V lost 5 bases and J lost 1 base. Germline lookup yields CDR1 SNHLY and CDR2 FYNNEI. The CDR3 nucleotides are TGTGCCAGCAGTATGGACAGGGGGCAATCTGGGGCCAACGTCCTGACTTTC. Amino acid sequence: CASSMDRGQSGANVLTF.

This clone was detected a few times. The rearrangement uses TRBV9 and TRBJ2-1, with 14 bases aligning to TRBD2. The ends lost 3 bases at V and 9 bases at J; junction bases unmatched: 8. Germline CDR1 SGDLS, CDR2 YYNGEE. The CDR3 totals 16 residues. CDR3: CASSGLAGGPGGEQFF. In DNA, the CDR3 is TGTGCCAGCAGCGGACTAGCGGGAGGGCCTGGGGGTGAGCAGTTCTTC.

The CDR3 reads CASSFAGELFF. The CDR3 nucleotides are TGTGCCAGCAGTTTCGCCGGGGAGCTGTTTTTT. The V gene is TRBV28, the J gene TRBJ2-2; no firm D call. This CDR3 has 11 residues. Germline V gene data show CDR1 as MDHEN and CDR2 as SYDVKM. The V end was cut by 3 bases, the J end by 6 bases, with 2 bases between.

The chain joins TRBV15 to TRBJ2-5; possibly TRBD1 or TRBD2 for D (5 bases each). Trimming took off 3 bases at V and 5 bases at J, with 22 bases between the two ends. From germline, CDR1 is LNHNV and CDR2 YYDKDF (reference sequence). The CDR3 loop spans 17 amino acids. CDR3 protein: CATSSRGRTGRGETQYF. DNA of the CDR3: TGTGCCACCAGCAGCCGGGGTCGAACGGGACGAGGGGAGACCCAGTACTTC.

J is TRBJ1-4 and V is TRBV4-1; D is uncertain. The ends were cut back, 4 bases at V and 3 bases at J, with 9 bases in the middle. CDR3 length: 14 residues. The V gene's germline CDR1 is MGHRA and CDR2 YSYEKL. Written as DNA, the CDR3 is TGCGCCAGCAGCCGAAGGACGTCTAATGAAAAACTGTTTTTT. Translation: CASSRRTSNEKLFF.

Here the CDR3 DNA reads TGTGCCAGCAGCTTGGACAGCAACTATGGCTACACCTTC. This codes for CASSLDSNYGYTF. This chain uses TRBV5-4 with TRBJ1-2; no clear D gene. V was shortened by 0 bases and J by 2 bases, with 5 bases between the two germline ends. The CDR3 extends over 13 amino acids. Germline V lookup: CDR1 SGHNT, CDR2 YYREEE (reference sequence).

This clone was counted a few times. The CDR3 sequence is CSVESIRGDYGYTF. The CDR3 coding sequence is TGCAGCGTTGAAAGTATCAGGGGCGACTATGGCTACACCTTC. The chain links TRBV29-1 to TRBJ1-2, with D possibly being TRBD1 (6 bases). Trimming removed 2 bases from V and 3 bases from J, with 13 bases in between. This CDR3 spans 14 amino acids. Germline CDR1 and CDR2: SQVTM and ANQGSEA.

CDR3 DNA: TGTGCCAGCAGCTTAGGCTTAAACAATGAGCAGTTCTTC. This gives the protein CASSLGLNNEQFF. The V gene is TRBV11-1, the J gene TRBJ2-1, with D uncertain. The germline gives CDR1 SGHAT, CDR2 FQDESV (reference sequence). The length of the CDR3 is 13 residues. V shed 1 base and J shed 5 bases, with 6 bases lying between them.

This chain joins TRBV7-9 and TRBJ1-2, with a weak D call TRBD1 (6 bases). The CDR3 length is 13 residues. The V gene's germline CDR1 is SEHNR and CDR2 FQNEAQ (reference sequence). The germline V and J ends were trimmed by 7 bases and 4 bases, with 13 bases remaining between them. The CDR3 spells CASTGGIFYGYTF. The CDR3 coding sequence is TGTGCCAGCACGGGGGGCATTTTCTATGGCTACACCTTC.

The V call is TRBV30, the J call TRBJ2-1; D is undetermined. The V and J ends lost 8 bases and 0 bases respectively, with 11 bases between them. The length of the CDR3 is 13 residues. From germline, CDR1 is GTSNPN and CDR2 SVGIG (reference sequence). The CDR3 sequence is CAGDTSSYNEQFF. The DNA for the CDR3 is TGTGCCGGAGACACGAGCTCCTACAATGAGCAGTTCTTC.